The 19 T cell receptor beta chains listed next were all sequenced from one sample in a study of T cells after yellow fever vaccination. Each CDR3 protein gets one entry after TCRdb re-called the 5' RACE reads with MiXCR. This sample has some 600,000 distinct CDR3 sequences, with about 15% found just once. Specimen: PBMCs, collected more than 4 days after the first yellow fever vaccination. The receptors were sampled from a man aged 18 to 30 who received the YFV17D yellow fever vaccine.

The gene calls are TRBV20-1 and TRBJ2-3, with a possible D match to TRBD2 (6 bases). Germline V CDR1 and CDR2: DFQATT, SNEGSKA (reference sequence). This CDR3 is built from 17 residues. Trimming shortened V by 0 bases and J by 6 bases, and 22 bases separated the two germline ends. CDR3 DNA sequence: TGCAGTGCTAGAGATCAAGGCGTCAGGCACCGGGGGGATACGCAGTATTTT. It specifies CSARDQGVRHRGDTQYF.

This clonotype appeared a few times. The CDR3 spells CASSVESGAIYNEQFF. CDR3 sequence (DNA): TGTGCCAGCAGCGTAGAAAGCGGGGCGATCTACAATGAGCAGTTCTTC. The chain carries TRBV9 and TRBJ2-1; 7 nucleotides match TRBD2. Germline values: CDR1 SGDLS, CDR2 YYNGEE. Losses at the gene ends were 0 bases for V and 3 bases for J; bases not matched to a gene: 6. The CDR3 covers 16 residues.

This clonotype came up a few times. This sequence joins TRBV7-2 and TRBJ2-1; D possibly corresponds to TRBD2 (6 bases). Germline loops: CDR1 SGHTA, CDR2 FQGNSA. The length of the CDR3 is 15 residues. Trimming cost V 2 bases and J 1 base, with 9 bases left between them. Written as DNA, the CDR3 is TGTGCCAGCAGCTTACCGGGGGTTTCCTACAATGAGCAGTTCTTC. It yields the protein CASSLPGVSYNEQFF.

The gene calls are TRBV6-5 and TRBJ1-2, with TRBD1 identical over 10 bases. Germline assignment: CDR1 MNHEY and CDR2 SVGAGI. V trimming: 0 bases; J trimming: 2 bases; junction bases outside the gene matches: 3. This CDR3 comprises 16 residues. In nucleotides, the CDR3 is TGTGCCAGCAGTTACTCGGTGGGACAGGGGAACTATGGCTACACCTTC. Its protein product is CASSYSVGQGNYGYTF.

V is TRBV10-2 and J is TRBJ2-5, with D possibly TRBD1 on 6 matching bases. The germline gives CDR1 WSHSY, CDR2 SAAADI. The CDR3 spans 14 residues. Trimming stripped 3 bases from V and 6 bases from J, with 14 bases between. The CDR3, as DNA: TGCGCCAGCAGTGAACTTCTGGGGGCGAAGACCCAGTACTTC. Protein: CASSELLGAKTQYF.

The chain carries TRBV5-1 and TRBJ1-1, with D perhaps TRBD1 (6 bases). This CDR3 has 16 residues. Per germline, CDR1 SGHRS and CDR2 YFSETQ. V was trimmed by 4 bases and J by 3 bases, leaving 19 bases between them. This CDR3 is CASSGESTGLDTEAFF. The CDR3 bases are TGCGCCAGCAGCGGTGAGTCGACAGGTCTGGACACTGAAGCTTTCTTT. Using reference TRBV5-1 and TRBJ1-1 for the parts outside the CDR3, the full variable domain is KAGVTQTPRYLIKTRGQQVTLSCSPISGHRSVSWYQQTPGQGLQFLFEYFSETQRNKGNFPGRFSGRQFSNSRSEMNVSTLELGDSALYLCASSGESTGLDTEAFFGQGTRLTVV.

The genes are TRBV12-3 or TRBV12-4 and TRBJ2-4, with D unresolved. The CDR3 sequence is 13 residues long. V was cut by 3 bases and J by 8 bases, with 11 bases left in between. The chain's CDR3 is CASSLILGDIQYF. CDR3 nucleotide sequence: TGTGCCAGCAGTTTGATTCTCGGAGACATTCAGTACTTC.

The chain combines TRBV7-8 with TRBJ1-1; D is ambiguous. In germline, CDR1 is SGHVS, CDR2 FQNEAQ. The CDR3 runs 13 residues. V lost 5 bases to trimming and J lost 6 bases, with 13 bases between them. CDR3: CASSPRRGAEAFF. In nucleotides, the CDR3 is TGTGCCAGCAGCCCCAGGAGAGGCGCTGAAGCTTTCTTT.

This clonotype occurred a few times. This chain links TRBV10-3 with TRBJ1-1, with TRBD1 matching 8 bases. The CDR3 has 14 residues. Germline V gene sequence: CDR1 ENHRY, CDR2 SYGVKD. Germline trimming cut 7 bases from V and 6 bases from J; bases unmatched to any gene: 10. The CDR3 here is CAITEGQGWSEAFF. The CDR3 DNA reads as TGTGCCATCACCGAAGGACAGGGATGGTCTGAAGCTTTCTTT.

This clonotype was observed once. The V and J genes are TRBV11-2 and TRBJ2-5; D is ambiguous. The CDR3 is 14 residues long. The germline V and J ends were trimmed by 4 bases and 6 bases, with 15 bases remaining between them. Per the germline V gene, CDR1 is SGHAT and CDR2 is FQNNGV. In nucleotides, the CDR3 is TGTGCCAGCAGCTCCCTACATGCCACGAAGACCCAGTACTTC. Residues: CASSSLHATKTQYF.

This clonotype has just a few counts. The chain carries TRBV4-3 and TRBJ1-6; D is uncertain. V was cut by 1 base and J by 5 bases, with 6 bases left in between. The V gene's germline CDR1 is LGHNA and CDR2 YSLEER. CDR3 size: 14 residues. Here the CDR3 reads CASSQGRNNSPLHF. CDR3 DNA: TGCGCCAGCAGCCAAGGCAGGAATAATTCACCCCTCCACTTT.

This rearrangement joins TRBV7-3 to TRBJ2-5; D might be TRBD1 (6 bases). V gave up 4 bases and J gave up 5 bases, with 17 bases separating them. Germline loops: CDR1 SGHTA, CDR2 FQGTGA. The CDR3 is made up of 15 amino acids. The CDR3 here is CASSSRAGVRETQYF. The CDR3, as DNA: TGTGCCAGCAGCTCCCGGGCAGGGGTTAGGGAGACCCAGTACTTC.

The chain has TRBV4-2 and TRBJ2-1; D gene ambiguous. CDR1 and CDR2 from the germline V gene are LGHNA and YNFKEQ. Deletions cut 0 bases from V and 9 bases from J, with 12 bases between. This CDR3 region has 14 residues. Here the CDR3 reads CASSQDIRASEQFF. CDR3 sequence (DNA): TGTGCCAGCAGCCAAGATATAAGGGCGAGTGAGCAGTTCTTC.

The table lists this clonotype with a few counts. This chain uses TRBV9 with TRBJ1-5; D may be TRBD1 (6 bases). With 4 bases removed from V and 2 bases from J, the gap between germline ends came to 13 bases. The CDR3 loop spans 15 amino acids. The germline V gene encodes CDR1 SGDLS and CDR2 YYNGEE. The CDR3 DNA is TGTGCCAGCAGCCCAGGGGCTTTCGGCAATCAGCCCCAGCATTTT. Encoded protein: CASSPGAFGNQPQHF.

The J gene is TRBJ1-6, the V gene TRBV4-2; D not certain. The CDR3 sequence is 18 residues long. Trimming removed 5 bases from V and 0 bases from J, with 17 bases in between. Germline CDR1 reads LGHNA; CDR2 reads YNFKEQ. The CDR3 DNA follows: TGTGCCAGCAGCTCCAATCTTGGGAGGGACTCCTATAATTCACCCCTCCACTTT. Its protein product is CASSSNLGRDSYNSPLHF.

There are a few counts of this clonotype. The chain uses TRBV7-6 and TRBJ2-3; possible D gene TRBD1, 7 bases. Trimming took 4 bases from V and 5 from J, leaving 22 bases between them. CDR1 and CDR2 (germline): SGHVS, FNYEAQ. CDR3 length equals 17 residues. The CDR3 sequence is CASSWGVAARGVDTQYF. CDR3 nucleotides: TGTGCCAGCAGCTGGGGTGTAGCGGCCAGGGGGGTAGATACGCAGTATTTT. Complete variable domain (other parts from reference TRBV7-6 and TRBJ2-3): GAGVSQSPRYKVTKRGQDVALRCDPISGHVSLYWYRQALGQGPEFLTYFNYEAQQDKSGLPNDRFSAERPEGSISTLTIQRTEQRDSAMYRCASSWGVAARGVDTQYFGPGTRLTVL.

This chain connects TRBV6-2 or TRBV6-3 to TRBJ2-1; no clear D. V dropped 7 bases and J dropped 0 bases, with 10 bases sitting between them. CDR3 length: 14 amino acids. The germline V gene has CDR1 MNHEY and CDR2 SVGEGT. The CDR3 nucleotides are TGTGCCAGCACTCACTCGGACTCCTACAATGAGCAGTTCTTC. As protein: CASTHSDSYNEQFF.

In this sample, this clonotype turned up many times. For the CDR3, the DNA is TGTGCCAGCTCACTAAGTACCGGGACTGGGCTAGGCGAGCAGTACTTC. Translating it yields CASSLSTGTGLGEQYF. The rearrangement uses TRBV6-1 and TRBJ2-7; TRBD2 might be the D (6 bases). V shed 8 bases and J shed 6 bases, with 26 bases lying between them. The CDR3 length is 16 residues. The germline gives CDR1 MNHNS, CDR2 SASEGT.

This clonotype was counted a few times. The chain uses TRBV12-3 or TRBV12-4 and TRBJ2-3; 8 bases line up with TRBD2. V lost 5 bases to trimming and J lost 5 bases; unmatched junction nucleotides: 12. This CDR3 has 16 amino acids. The CDR3 nucleotides read TGTGCCAGCAGTCCCCCCCTCGGGGGGGATCTAGATACGCAGTATTTT. It codes for CASSPPLGGDLDTQYF.